These 24 T cell receptor beta chains were all obtained from the same sample, sequenced in a study of CD8+CD57+ T cells in acquired aplastic anemia. Investigators profiled TCR beta VDJ and CDR3 from genomic DNA template. Each CDR3 protein gets one entry after TCRdb re-called the reads with MiXCR. The sample has 150,000 to 200,000 distinct CDR3 sequences, around 52% seen once. An expansion of CD8+CD57+ cells by flow cytometry had been shown in patients chosen for sequencing. Sequences were obtained from sorted CD4+, CD8+, or CD8+CD57+ T cells (not recorded which) from PBMCs. These receptors all come from a human donor with aplastic anemia.

The rearrangement joins TRBV5-1 to TRBJ2-7; 9 bases line up with TRBD1. The CDR3 contains 14 residues. The germline gives CDR1 SGHRS, CDR2 YFSETQ. Trimming at V came to 0 bases and at J to 5 bases, leaving 3 bases not matched to a gene. The CDR3 DNA follows: TGCGCCAGCAGCTTGGGGGACAGGGTACACGAGCAGTACTTC. Protein: CASSLGDRVHEQYF.

This clonotype was counted at least ten times. The chain couples TRBV12-3 or TRBV12-4 to TRBJ2-2, with 7 bases identical to TRBD2. Losses at the gene ends were 5 bases for V and 6 bases for J; bases not matched to a gene: 3. The CDR3 has 13 amino acids. CDR3 DNA sequence: TGTGCCAGCAGTCCCGGGGGGTCCGGGGAGCTGTTTTTT. As protein: CASSPGGSGELFF.

The chain links TRBV20-1 to TRBJ2-5, with 10 bases that match TRBD2. This CDR3 region has 17 residues. V dropped 0 bases and J dropped 7; count of bases not matched to a gene: 14. CDR1 and CDR2 from the germline V gene are DFQATT and SNEGSKA (reference sequence). The CDR3 sequence is CSARDLEVAGGAGTQYF. As DNA, the CDR3 is TGCAGTGCTAGAGATCTGGAGGTAGCGGGGGGTGCTGGGACCCAGTACTTC.

The chain links TRBV29-1 to TRBJ2-1, with D hard to call. CDR1 is SQVTM and CDR2 is ANQGSEA in the germline V gene. The CDR3 runs 16 residues. V lost 0 bases and J lost 1, with 13 bases in between. CDR3 bases: TGCAGCGTTGAAGAAGGGCAGACACGGTCCTACAATGAGCAGTTCTTC. Its translation is CSVEEGQTRSYNEQFF.

This clonotype has only a few counts. The chain carries TRBV19 and TRBJ1-2, with TRBD1 identical over 8 bases. This CDR3 is built from 14 residues. Germline CDR1 is LNHDA and CDR2 is SQIVND (reference sequence). V was pared by 5 bases and J by 1 base, with 3 bases of the junction left unmatched. CDR3 in amino acids: CASSQGAVNYGYTF. CDR3 bases: TGTGCCAGTAGTCAGGGGGCGGTTAACTATGGCTACACCTTC.

In its sample, this clonotype was seen a few times. The chain has TRBV11-2 and TRBJ2-5; D ambiguous. The CDR3 sequence is 13 residues long. Germline CDR1 is SGHAT and CDR2 is FQNNGV. The germline V and J ends were trimmed by 0 bases and 1 base, with 3 bases remaining between them. CDR3 nucleotides: TGTGCCAGCAGCTTAGAAACCCAAGAGACCCAGTACTTC. Translation gives CASSLETQETQYF.

The chain couples TRBV10-3 to TRBJ1-2; D unclear. CDR3 length: 12 amino acids. Germline V lookup: CDR1 ENHRY, CDR2 SYGVKD. Trimming stripped 11 bases from V and 4 bases from J, with 14 bases between. Here the CDR3 DNA reads TGTGCCTCGCGGCTCGAGGGCTATGGCTACACCTTC. Residues: CASRLEGYGYTF.

This chain joins TRBV10-3 and TRBJ1-1; 7 positions match TRBD1. The CDR3 length is 14 residues. Germline CDR1 is ENHRY and CDR2 is SYGVKD. The trim removed 7 bases at V and 4 bases at J, leaving 9 bases unmatched. The CDR3 DNA is TGTGCCATCAAAGAGGAGGGGGCGGGCACTGAAGCTTTCTTT. This codes for CAIKEEGAGTEAFF.

The chain links TRBV20-1 to TRBJ1-1, with a weak D call TRBD1 (6 bases). The germline V and J ends were trimmed by 3 bases and 1 base, with 9 bases remaining between them. Germline assignment: CDR1 DFQATT and CDR2 SNEGSKA (reference sequence). CDR3 length: 13 amino acids. The CDR3 is CSARGTTNTEAFF. DNA of the CDR3: TGCAGTGCTAGGGGGACAACGAACACTGAAGCTTTCTTT.

The chain joins TRBV9 to TRBJ2-3; the D is unclear. V was shortened by 6 bases and J by 2 bases, with 7 bases between the two germline ends. Germline-derived CDR1 and CDR2 are SGDLS and YYNGEE. This CDR3 spans 12 amino acids. CDR3 residues: CASTYFTDTQYF. In nucleotides, the CDR3 is TGTGCCAGCACCTACTTCACAGATACGCAGTATTTT. The complete variable domain, with remaining parts taken from reference TRBV9 and TRBJ2-3, reads DSGVTQTPKHLITATGQRVTLRCSPRSGDLSVYWYQQSLDQGLQFLIQYYNGEERAKGNILERFSAQQFPDLHSELNLSSLELGDSALYFCASTYFTDTQYFGPGTRLTVL.

V gene TRBV20-1 combines with J gene TRBJ2-7, with 9 bases matching TRBD2. Germline V gene sequence: CDR1 DFQATT, CDR2 SNEGSKA (reference sequence). The CDR3 loop spans 15 amino acids. J lost 0 bases, V lost 5 bases, and 8 bases had no gene match. CDR3 nucleotides: TGCAGTGCTCTAAGGGCGGGAGGGACCTCCTACGAGCAGTACTTC. Translated, it gives CSALRAGGTSYEQYF.

The chain's CDR3 is CASSFTKCRANYGYTF. The CDR3, as DNA: TGTGCCAGCAGCTTCACGAAATGTAGGGCTAACTATGGCTACACCTTC. The chain links TRBV7-6 to TRBJ1-2; no clear D. The CDR3 runs 16 residues. Germline-derived CDR1 and CDR2 are SGHVS and FNYEAQ. Deletions cut 3 bases from V and 0 bases from J, with 14 bases between.

The V and J genes are TRBV20-1 and TRBJ2-1; D may be TRBD2 (6 bases). Germline lookup yields CDR1 DFQATT and CDR2 SNEGSKA (reference sequence). V lost 3 bases, J lost 6 bases, and 15 bases lay in between. CDR3 length equals 14 residues. This CDR3 reads CSARAYFSGNEQFF. In DNA form, the CDR3 reads TGCAGTGCTAGGGCTTATTTTAGCGGCAATGAGCAGTTCTTC.

The chain carries TRBV5-1 and TRBJ2-5, with D maybe TRBD2 (6 bases). Germline V CDR1 and CDR2: SGHRS, YFSETQ. The V and J ends lost 4 bases and 2 bases respectively, with 15 bases between them. CDR3 length equals 15 residues. The CDR3 DNA follows: TGCGCCAGCAGCCCGATGGCGGGGCGGCAAGAGACCCAGTACTTC. Translating gives CASSPMAGRQETQYF. The full variable domain, completed using reference TRBV5-1 and TRBJ2-5, is KAGVTQTPRYLIKTRGQQVTLSCSPISGHRSVSWYQQTPGQGLQFLFEYFSETQRNKGNFPGRFSGRQFSNSRSEMNVSTLELGDSALYLCASSPMAGRQETQYFGPGTRLLVL.

This clonotype was recorded many times. The chain is built from TRBV6-5 and TRBJ1-1, with TRBD1 identical over 9 bases. Looked up from germline, CDR1 is MNHEY and CDR2 is SVGAGI. J was trimmed by 6 bases and V by 6 bases; bases with no gene match: 11. There are 15 residues in the CDR3. The CDR3 DNA follows: TGTGCCAGCAGGCCCTGGACAGGGGATTGGTCTGAAGCTTTCTTT. As protein: CASRPWTGDWSEAFF.

The chain joins TRBV7-3 to TRBJ2-3, with a tentative D call TRBD1 (6 bases). The CDR3 spans 14 residues. V dropped 2 bases and J dropped 6 bases, with 12 bases sitting between them. Germline V CDR1 and CDR2: SGHTA, FQGTGA. Here the CDR3 DNA reads TGTGCCAGCAGCTTATCTAACAGGGACGATACGCAGTATTTT. This gives the protein CASSLSNRDDTQYF.

This clonotype was recorded many times. This chain connects TRBV12-3 or TRBV12-4 to TRBJ2-5, with TRBD2 as a possible D gene (6 bases). V was trimmed by 7 bases and J by 1 base, leaving 19 bases between them. There are 16 residues in the CDR3. Written as DNA, the CDR3 is TGTGCCAGCACCTCTTCGGTCGCGGGGATCCAAGAGACCCAGTACTTC. It is translated as CASTSSVAGIQETQYF.

This clonotype was picked up many times. The chain combines TRBV2 with TRBJ1-2; D is possibly TRBD1 (6 bases). Germline values: CDR1 SNHLY, CDR2 FYNNEI. The CDR3 has 15 amino acids. V was trimmed by 3 bases and J by 4 bases, leaving 15 bases between them. CDR3 loop: CASSDQGPRGYGYTF. The CDR3 bases are TGTGCCAGCAGTGACCAGGGGCCGAGGGGCTATGGCTACACCTTC.

A word on this clonotype: Since the CDR3 does not end with the conserved phenylalanine or tryptophan, this likely comes from a read error. The J gene is TRBJ1-1, the V gene TRBV6-1; D is possibly TRBD1 (5 bases). Germline CDR1 is MNHNS and CDR2 is SASEGT. V gave up 6 bases and J gave up 3 bases, with 14 bases separating them. The CDR3 totals 14 residues. For the CDR3, the DNA is TGTGCCAGCAGCCTGGGGGGGACCGACACTGAAGCTTTCTCT. Amino acids: CASSLGGTDTEAFS.

This clonotype has at least ten counts. The J gene is TRBJ2-1, the V gene TRBV11-2; TRBD2 might be the D (6 bases). The CDR3 is 11 amino acids. CDR1 and CDR2 from the germline V gene are SGHAT and FQNNGV. V lost 5 bases, J lost 9 bases, and 8 bases lay in between. The CDR3 loop is CASSPGVEQFF. For the CDR3, the DNA is TGTGCCAGCAGCCCGGGGGTTGAGCAGTTCTTC. The full variable domain, its missing parts supplied by reference TRBV11-2 and TRBJ2-1, is EAGVAQSPRYKIIEKRQSVAFWCNPISGHATLYWYQQILGQGPKLLIQFQNNGVVDDSQLPKDRFSAERLKGVDSTLKIQPAKLEDSAVYLCASSPGVEQFFGPGTRLTVL.

The rearrangement uses TRBV28 and TRBJ2-7; 9 bases are shared with TRBD2. Looked up from germline, CDR1 is MDHEN and CDR2 is SYDVKM. The V and J ends lost 4 bases and 6 bases, in that order; junction bases with no gene match: 7. The CDR3 is made up of 14 amino acids. CDR3: CASSSGTSLFEQYF. The CDR3 coding sequence is TGTGCCAGCAGTTCCGGGACTAGCCTCTTCGAGCAGTACTTC.

This clonotype was detected ten times or more. The chain combines TRBV20-1 with TRBJ2-1, with 7 positions matching TRBD2. The V gene end was trimmed by 2 bases and the J gene end by 5 bases; junction bases not matched to a gene: 0. This CDR3 region has 12 residues. Germline-derived CDR1 and CDR2 are DFQATT and SNEGSKA (reference sequence). CDR3 DNA sequence: TGCAGTGCTAGACTAGCGGACAATGAGCAGTTCTTC. Its protein is CSARLADNEQFF.

This clonotype occurred once. The chain uses TRBV9 and TRBJ2-7, with D hard to call. Deletions cut 0 bases from V and 4 bases from J, with 8 bases between. The CDR3 spans 13 residues. CDR1 and CDR2 from the germline V gene are SGDLS and YYNGEE. CDR3 sequence reads: CASSVGVEYEQYF. The CDR3 DNA reads as TGTGCCAGCAGCGTAGGGGTGGAGTACGAGCAGTACTTC.

This clonotype was seen more than once but under ten times. The chain links TRBV5-6 to TRBJ1-5; D unclear. Germline lookup yields CDR1 SGHDT and CDR2 YYEEEE. Trimming left V 1 base short and J 4 bases short, with 3 bases between. CDR3 size: 12 residues. For the CDR3, the DNA is TGTGCCAGCAGCTTGTGGAATCAGCCCCAGCATTTT. It is translated as CASSLWNQPQHF.